A single sample gave rise to the 22 T cell receptor beta chains below, sequenced in a study of OX40 agonist ivuxolimab in advanced cancers. Sequencing was performed with immunoSEQ multiplex PCR; in TCRdb, only in-frame clones are kept and a portion is missing. This table has tens of thousands of clones, about 86% appearing once. This sample comprised CD4+ or CD8+ T cells sorted from blood, obtained in a trial of the OX40 agonist ivuxolimab. The source of these receptors is an adult with an advanced solid tumor such as melanoma, head and neck, liver or kidney cancer.

This chain connects TRBV6-6 to TRBJ2-1, with TRBD2 identical over 12 bases. CDR3 size: 15 residues. Germline CDR1 and CDR2: MNHNY and SVGAGI (reference sequence). V lost 5 bases, J lost 4 bases, and 3 bases stayed unmatched. For the CDR3, the DNA is TGTGCCAGCAGTCTACTAGCGGGAGGATACAATGAGCAGTTCTTC. Residues: CASSLLAGGYNEQFF.

The chain couples TRBV18 to TRBJ2-5; the D gene is possibly TRBD1 (5 bases). The V gene's germline CDR1 is KGHSH and CDR2 LQKENI. The length of the CDR3 is 16 residues. V was shortened by 4 bases and J by 5 bases, with 20 bases between the two germline ends. CDR3 sequence reads: CASSQGIGWNGETQYF. CDR3 nucleotide sequence: TGTGCCAGCTCACAGGGGATAGGGTGGAATGGCGAGACCCAGTACTTC.

This clone was counted between two and nine times. This chain connects TRBV7-2 to TRBJ2-1, with 9 positions matching TRBD2. Germline values: CDR1 SGHTA, CDR2 FQGNSA. With V trimmed by 5 bases and J by 3 bases, 5 bases remained unmatched. CDR3 length: 15 residues. CDR3 protein: CASSRVAGDYNEQFF. Here the CDR3 DNA reads TGTGCCAGCAGCCGAGTAGCGGGGGACTACAATGAGCAGTTCTTC.

On this clone: Lacking the conserved final phenylalanine or tryptophan, this CDR3 likely reflects a read error. This chain uses TRBV7-9 with TRBJ1-1; perhaps TRBD1 as D (5 bases). The CDR3 runs to 15 residues. Germline loops: CDR1 SEHNR, CDR2 FQNEAQ (reference sequence). V was shortened by 3 bases and J by 3 bases, with 14 bases between the two germline ends. The DNA for the CDR3 is TGTGCCAGCAGCTTGAGGGAGAGGGGTGACACTGAAGCTTTCCTT. Residues: CASSLRERGDTEAFL.

This sequence joins TRBV11-2 and TRBJ2-4; 7 nucleotides match TRBD2. This CDR3 comprises 16 residues. Germline trimming cut 3 bases from V and 0 bases from J; bases unmatched to any gene: 5. The germline V gene has CDR1 SGHAT and CDR2 FQNNGV. DNA of the CDR3: TGTGCCAGCAGCTTCAGAGCGGGATTAGCCAAAAACATTCAGTACTTC. Amino acid sequence: CASSFRAGLAKNIQYF. The full variable domain, in which reference TRBV11-2 and TRBJ2-4 provide the parts outside the CDR3, is EAGVAQSPRYKIIEKRQSVAFWCNPISGHATLYWYQQILGQGPKLLIQFQNNGVVDDSQLPKDRFSAERLKGVDSTLKIQPAKLEDSAVYLCASSFRAGLAKNIQYFGAGTRLSVL.

This clone appeared a single time. The J gene is TRBJ2-1, the V gene TRBV5-4, with TRBD1 matching 8 bases. The ends lost 5 bases at V and 4 bases at J; junction bases unmatched: 14. The CDR3 spans 17 residues. Germline CDR1 SGHNT, CDR2 YYREEE (reference sequence). CDR3 amino acids: CASRPRGSGGPYNEQFF. The CDR3 DNA follows: TGTGCCAGCAGACCAAGAGGGTCAGGGGGCCCTTACAATGAGCAGTTCTTC.

This clone was observed a single time. V usage is TRBV19 and J usage is TRBJ1-2, with D tentatively TRBD1 (5 bases). The germline CDR1 and CDR2 sequences are LNHDA and SQIVND (reference sequence). This CDR3 comprises 14 residues. V lost 5 bases and J 8 bases, leaving 18 bases between the germline ends. DNA for the CDR3: TGTGCCAGTAGTCCACAGACGGGGGGAGAGGGCTACACCTTC. This gives the protein CASSPQTGGEGYTF.

This chain uses TRBV19 with TRBJ1-6; 10 nucleotides agree with TRBD1. CDR1 and CDR2 from the germline V gene are LNHDA and SQIVND (reference sequence). The V segment lost 1 base and the J segment 10 bases; nucleotides outside the gene matches: 10. The CDR3 covers 17 residues. The CDR3 reads CASSIAWTGGTLSPLHF. The CDR3 DNA reads TGTGCCAGTAGTATAGCCTGGACAGGGGGTACCCTCTCACCCCTCCACTTT.

V usage is TRBV25-1 and J usage is TRBJ2-2; 8 nucleotides agree with TRBD1. This CDR3 has 16 residues. CDR1 and CDR2 from the germline V gene are MGHDK and SYGVNS. V was pared by 2 bases and J by 6 bases, with 8 bases of the junction left unmatched. The CDR3 nucleotides are TGTGCCAGCAGTGAAGTGGACAGGGCAATAGCCGGGGAGCTGTTTTTT. This sequence encodes CASSEVDRAIAGELFF.

The gene calls are TRBV6-5 and TRBJ2-7; 8 nucleotides match TRBD1. Germline lookup yields CDR1 MNHEY and CDR2 SVGAGI. V lost 7 bases, J lost 1 base, and 9 bases stayed unmatched. This CDR3 is built from 15 residues. The CDR3 region is CASTIPRGLSYEQYF. The DNA of the CDR3 is TGTGCCAGCACTATCCCCAGGGGGCTTTCCTACGAGCAGTACTTC.

There are a few counts of this clone. The genes are TRBV7-9 and TRBJ2-1; 7 bases fit TRBD1. This CDR3 has 14 amino acids. The trim removed 4 bases at V and 6 bases at J, leaving 6 bases unmatched. Germline V CDR1 and CDR2: SEHNR, FQNEAQ (reference sequence). CDR3 amino acids: CASSSQGVINEQFF. The CDR3 nucleotides are TGTGCCAGCAGCTCCCAGGGGGTCATCAATGAGCAGTTCTTC.

The rearrangement joins TRBV7-8 to TRBJ2-2; D is possibly TRBD1 (5 bases). The CDR3 length is 15 residues. The V end was cut by 0 bases, the J end by 5 bases, with 10 bases between. The V gene's germline CDR1 is SGHVS and CDR2 FQNEAQ. CDR3 protein: CASSLAGHLTGELFF. CDR3 DNA: TGTGCCAGCAGCTTAGCTGGACACCTAACCGGGGAGCTGTTTTTT. The whole variable domain, remainder taken from reference TRBV7-8 and TRBJ2-2, is GAGVSQSPRYKVAKRGQDVALRCDPISGHVSLFWYQQALGQGPEFLTYFQNEAQLDKSGLPSDRFFAERPEGSVSTLKIQRTQQEDSAVYLCASSLAGHLTGELFFGEGSRLTVL.

The J gene is TRBJ1-2, the V gene TRBV19; TRBD1 matches 10 bases. Germline loops: CDR1 LNHDA, CDR2 SQIVND (reference sequence). Unmatched junction bases numbered 9, after V lost 1 base and J lost 4 bases. The CDR3 totals 17 residues. This CDR3 reads CASSIVLGGQGSYGYTF. CDR3 in DNA: TGTGCCAGTAGTATAGTTTTGGGGGGACAGGGGTCCTATGGCTACACCTTC.

The chain joins TRBV10-2 to TRBJ1-1; 9 nucleotides match TRBD1. V shed 6 bases, J shed 4 bases, and the junction held 9 bases outside the gene matches. Germline CDR1 WSHSY, CDR2 SAAADI. This CDR3 spans 15 amino acids. The CDR3 sequence is CASREPGQGATEAFF. DNA of the CDR3: TGCGCCAGCAGGGAACCGGGACAGGGTGCCACTGAAGCTTTCTTT.

CDR3 nucleotides: TGTGCCAGCAGCTTAGGCTCGAATTACGAGCAGTACTTC. It codes for CASSLGSNYEQYF. The chain combines TRBV7-8 with TRBJ2-7; D remains unclear. This CDR3 is built from 13 residues. Trimming shortened V by 1 base and J by 4 bases, and 8 bases separated the two germline ends. Per the germline V gene, CDR1 is SGHVS and CDR2 is FQNEAQ.

V is TRBV10-3 and J is TRBJ2-1; 8 bases fit TRBD2. Trimming cost V 2 bases and J 12 bases; bases outside gene matches: 3. CDR3 length: 12 residues. Germline CDR1 ENHRY, CDR2 SYGVKD. DNA of the CDR3: TGTGCCATCAGTGAGGGCGGGGGGCGGCAGTTCTTC. Its translation: CAISEGGGRQFF.

This chain connects TRBV6-4 to TRBJ1-2; 7 bases map to TRBD1. The CDR3 contains 15 residues. Trimming at V came to 4 bases and at J to 8 bases, leaving 13 bases not matched to a gene. CDR1 is MRHNA, CDR2 SNTAGT, per germline. CDR3 residues: CASSVMVGGEYGYTF. In DNA form, the CDR3 reads TGTGCCAGCAGTGTAATGGTAGGGGGCGAATACGGCTACACCTTC.

V and J are TRBV6-1 and TRBJ2-7; D possibly matches TRBD1 or TRBD2 (6 bases each). Germline CDR1 is MNHNS and CDR2 is SASEGT. Deletions cut 1 base from V and 2 bases from J, with 12 bases between. The CDR3 is 15 amino acids. The CDR3 spells CASSEGQGRTYEQYF. In DNA, the CDR3 is TGTGCCAGCAGTGAAGGCCAGGGGAGGACCTACGAGCAGTACTTC.

The J gene is TRBJ1-1, the V gene TRBV10-3; 7 bases agree with TRBD1. Germline CDR1 is ENHRY and CDR2 is SYGVKD. Trimming cost V 4 bases and J 0 bases; bases outside gene matches: 2. This CDR3 region has 14 residues. The CDR3 protein is CAISGDSLNTEAFF. DNA of the CDR3: TGTGCCATCAGTGGGGACAGCTTGAACACTGAAGCTTTCTTT.

CDR3 amino acids: CASSPDRGGNQPQHF. CDR3 bases: TGTGCCAGCAGCCCGGACAGGGGGGGAAATCAGCCCCAGCATTTT. The chain uses TRBV7-2 and TRBJ1-5, with 10 bases that match TRBD1. The V segment lost 5 bases and the J segment 4 bases; nucleotides outside the gene matches: 5. Germline values: CDR1 SGHTA, CDR2 FQGNSA. The CDR3 spans 15 residues.

This clone was picked up a small number of times. The genes are TRBV29-1 and TRBJ2-1; 10 bases fit TRBD1. This CDR3 spans 14 amino acids. The germline CDR1 and CDR2 sequences are SQVTM and ANQGSEA. V lost 3 bases and J lost 9; bases outside the gene matches: 8. The CDR3 nucleotides read TGCAGCGTTGAGAAGACAGGGGGCATCGGTGAGCAGTTCTTC. It yields the protein CSVEKTGGIGEQFF.

J is TRBJ2-5 and V is TRBV7-2; D not resolved. Germline assignment: CDR1 SGHTA and CDR2 FQGNSA. Trimming took 3 bases from V and 4 from J, leaving 3 bases between them. The CDR3 contains 11 residues. CDR3 DNA: TGTGCCAGCAGCTTCGGAGAGACCCAGTACTTC. This gives the protein CASSFGETQYF.